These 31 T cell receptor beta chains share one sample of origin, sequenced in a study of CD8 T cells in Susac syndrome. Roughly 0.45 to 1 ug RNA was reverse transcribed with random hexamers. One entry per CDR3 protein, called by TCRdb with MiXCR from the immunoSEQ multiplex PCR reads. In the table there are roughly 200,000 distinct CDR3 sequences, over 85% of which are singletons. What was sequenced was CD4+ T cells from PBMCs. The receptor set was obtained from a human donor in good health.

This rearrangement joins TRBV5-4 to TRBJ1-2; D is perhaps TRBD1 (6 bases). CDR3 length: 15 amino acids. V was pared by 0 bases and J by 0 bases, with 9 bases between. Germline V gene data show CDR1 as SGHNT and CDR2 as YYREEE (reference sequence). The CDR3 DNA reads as TGTGCCAGCAGCTTGGTCGGGACACCTAACTATGGCTACACCTTC. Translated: CASSLVGTPNYGYTF. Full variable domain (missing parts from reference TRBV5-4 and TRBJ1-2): ETGVTQSPTHLIKTRGQQVTLRCSSQSGHNTVSWYQQALGQGPQFIFQYYREEENGRGNFPPRFSGLQFPNYSSELNVNALELDDSALYLCASSLVGTPNYGYTFGSGTRLTVV.

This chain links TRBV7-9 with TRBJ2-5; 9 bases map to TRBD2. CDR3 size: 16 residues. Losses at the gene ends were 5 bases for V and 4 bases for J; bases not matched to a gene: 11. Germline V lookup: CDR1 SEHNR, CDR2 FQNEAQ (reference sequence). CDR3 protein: CASSHGLAGLPETQYF. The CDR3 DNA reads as TGTGCCAGCAGCCACGGGCTAGCGGGGCTTCCAGAGACCCAGTACTTC.

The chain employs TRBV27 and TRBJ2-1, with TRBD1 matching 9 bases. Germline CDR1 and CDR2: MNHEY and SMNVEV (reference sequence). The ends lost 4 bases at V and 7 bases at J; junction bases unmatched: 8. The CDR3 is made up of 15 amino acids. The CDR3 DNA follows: TGTGCCAGCAGTTCCTACAGGGGGCGGTCGAATGAGCAGTTCTTC. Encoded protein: CASSSYRGRSNEQFF.

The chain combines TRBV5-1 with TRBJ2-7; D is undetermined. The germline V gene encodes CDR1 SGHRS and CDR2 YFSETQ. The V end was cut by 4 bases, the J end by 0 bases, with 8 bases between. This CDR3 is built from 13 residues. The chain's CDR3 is CASSADNSYEQYF. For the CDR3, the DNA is TGCGCCAGCAGCGCCGACAACTCCTACGAGCAGTACTTC. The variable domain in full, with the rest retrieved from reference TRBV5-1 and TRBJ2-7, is KAGVTQTPRYLIKTRGQQVTLSCSPISGHRSVSWYQQTPGQGLQFLFEYFSETQRNKGNFPGRFSGRQFSNSRSEMNVSTLELGDSALYLCASSADNSYEQYFGPGTRLTVT.

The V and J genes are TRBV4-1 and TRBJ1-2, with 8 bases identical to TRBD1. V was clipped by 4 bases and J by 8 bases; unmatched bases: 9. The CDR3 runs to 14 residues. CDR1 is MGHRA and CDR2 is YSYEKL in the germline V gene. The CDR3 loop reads CASSPDEQGGGYTF. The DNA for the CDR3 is TGCGCCAGCAGCCCTGATGAACAGGGGGGGGGCTACACCTTC.

CDR3 bases: TGTGCCAGCAAGGAGGGTTGGAGTAATGAAAAACTGTTTTTT. This encodes CASKEGWSNEKLFF. This chain uses TRBV6-5 with TRBJ1-4; no definite D call. This CDR3 is built from 14 residues. Trimming removed 7 bases at V and 4 bases at J, with 13 bases between. Looked up from germline, CDR1 is MNHEY and CDR2 is SVGAGI.

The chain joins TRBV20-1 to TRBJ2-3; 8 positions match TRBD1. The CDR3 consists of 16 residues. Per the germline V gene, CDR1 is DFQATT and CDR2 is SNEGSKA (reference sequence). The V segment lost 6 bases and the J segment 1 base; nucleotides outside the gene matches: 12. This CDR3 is CSAERSRGRGTDTQYF. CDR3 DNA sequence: TGCAGTGCCGAGCGAAGCAGGGGGCGCGGCACAGATACGCAGTATTTT.

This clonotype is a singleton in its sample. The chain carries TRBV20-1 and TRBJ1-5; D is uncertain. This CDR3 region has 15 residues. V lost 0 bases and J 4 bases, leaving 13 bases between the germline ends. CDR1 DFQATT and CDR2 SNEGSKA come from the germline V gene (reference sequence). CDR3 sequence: CSARERWAANQPQHF. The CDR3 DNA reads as TGCAGTGCTAGAGAGCGGTGGGCAGCAAATCAGCCCCAGCATTTT.

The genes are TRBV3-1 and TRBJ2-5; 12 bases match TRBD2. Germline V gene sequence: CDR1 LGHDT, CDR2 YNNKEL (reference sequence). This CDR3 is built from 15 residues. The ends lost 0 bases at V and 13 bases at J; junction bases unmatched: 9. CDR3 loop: CASSQDASSGRASYF. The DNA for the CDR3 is TGTGCCAGCAGCCAAGATGCGTCTAGCGGGAGGGCCTCGTACTTC.

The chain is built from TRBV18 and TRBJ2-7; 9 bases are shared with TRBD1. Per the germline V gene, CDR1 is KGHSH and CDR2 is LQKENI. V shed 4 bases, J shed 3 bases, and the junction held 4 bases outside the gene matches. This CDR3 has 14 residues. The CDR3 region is CASSLETGGYEQYF. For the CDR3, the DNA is TGTGCCAGCTCACTCGAGACAGGGGGCTACGAGCAGTACTTC. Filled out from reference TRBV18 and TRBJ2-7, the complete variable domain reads NAGVMQNPRHLVRRRGQEARLRCSPMKGHSHVYWYRQLPEEGLKFMVYLQKENIIDESGMPKERFSAEFPKEGPSILRIQQVVRGDSAAYFCASSLETGGYEQYFGPGTRLTVT.

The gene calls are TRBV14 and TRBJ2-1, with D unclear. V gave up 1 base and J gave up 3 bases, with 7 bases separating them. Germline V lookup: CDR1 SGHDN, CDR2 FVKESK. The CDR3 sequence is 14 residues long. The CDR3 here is CASSQVTRYNEQFF. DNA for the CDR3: TGTGCCAGCAGCCAAGTGACCCGCTACAATGAGCAGTTCTTC.

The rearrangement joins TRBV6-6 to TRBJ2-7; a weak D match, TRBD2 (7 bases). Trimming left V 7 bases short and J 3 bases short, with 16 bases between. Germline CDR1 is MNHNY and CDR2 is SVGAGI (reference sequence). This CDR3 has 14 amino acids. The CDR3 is CASTRGGVSYEQYF. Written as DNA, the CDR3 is TGTGCCAGCACCAGGGGAGGGGTAAGCTACGAGCAGTACTTC.

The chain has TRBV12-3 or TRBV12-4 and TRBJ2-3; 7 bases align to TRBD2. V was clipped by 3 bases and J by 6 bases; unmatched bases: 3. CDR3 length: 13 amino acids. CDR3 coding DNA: TGTGCCAGCAGTTTCGGGGGGAAGGATACGCAGTATTTT. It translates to CASSFGGKDTQYF.

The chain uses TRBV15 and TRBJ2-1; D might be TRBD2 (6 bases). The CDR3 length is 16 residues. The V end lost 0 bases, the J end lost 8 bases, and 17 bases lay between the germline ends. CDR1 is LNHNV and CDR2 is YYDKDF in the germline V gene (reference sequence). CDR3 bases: TGTGCCACCAGCAGAGAAAAACCGGGAGTGCTTGATGAGCAGTTCTTC. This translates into CATSREKPGVLDEQFF.

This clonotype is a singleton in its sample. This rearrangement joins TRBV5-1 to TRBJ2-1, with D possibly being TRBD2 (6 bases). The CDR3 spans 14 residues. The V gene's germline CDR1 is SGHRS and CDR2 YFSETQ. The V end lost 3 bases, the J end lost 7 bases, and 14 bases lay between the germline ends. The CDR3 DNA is TGCGCCAGCAGCTCCCGGGACTCTAAGAATGAGCAGTTCTTC. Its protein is CASSSRDSKNEQFF.

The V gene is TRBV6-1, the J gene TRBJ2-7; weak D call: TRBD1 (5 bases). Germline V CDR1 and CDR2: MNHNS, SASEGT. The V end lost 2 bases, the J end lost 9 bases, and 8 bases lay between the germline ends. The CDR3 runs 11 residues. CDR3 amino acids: CASSEQGGQYF. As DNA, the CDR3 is TGTGCCAGCAGTGAACAGGGCGGGCAGTACTTC.

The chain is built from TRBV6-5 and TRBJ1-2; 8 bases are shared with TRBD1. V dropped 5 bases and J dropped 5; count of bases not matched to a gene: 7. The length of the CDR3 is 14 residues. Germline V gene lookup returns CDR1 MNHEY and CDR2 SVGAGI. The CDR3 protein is CASSLLGQGYGYTF. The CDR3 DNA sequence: TGTGCCAGCAGTCTCCTTGGACAGGGTTATGGCTACACCTTC.

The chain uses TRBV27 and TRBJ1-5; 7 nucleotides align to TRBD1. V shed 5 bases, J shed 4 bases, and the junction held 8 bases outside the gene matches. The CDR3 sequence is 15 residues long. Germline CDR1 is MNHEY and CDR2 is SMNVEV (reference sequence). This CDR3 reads CASSPAGTENQPQHF. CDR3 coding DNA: TGTGCCAGCAGTCCAGCCGGGACAGAGAATCAGCCCCAGCATTTT.

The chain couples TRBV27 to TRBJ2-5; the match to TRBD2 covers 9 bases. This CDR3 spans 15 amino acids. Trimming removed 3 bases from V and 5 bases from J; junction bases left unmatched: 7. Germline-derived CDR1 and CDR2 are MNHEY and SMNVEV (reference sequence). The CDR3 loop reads CASSFMSGGLETQYF. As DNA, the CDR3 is TGTGCCAGCAGTTTTATGAGCGGGGGGCTGGAGACCCAGTACTTC.

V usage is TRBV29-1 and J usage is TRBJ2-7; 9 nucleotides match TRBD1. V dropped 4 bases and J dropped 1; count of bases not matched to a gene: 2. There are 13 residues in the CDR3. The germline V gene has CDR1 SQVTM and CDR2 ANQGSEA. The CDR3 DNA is TGCAGCGTTGGACAGGGGGATTCCTACGAGCAGTACTTC. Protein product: CSVGQGDSYEQYF.

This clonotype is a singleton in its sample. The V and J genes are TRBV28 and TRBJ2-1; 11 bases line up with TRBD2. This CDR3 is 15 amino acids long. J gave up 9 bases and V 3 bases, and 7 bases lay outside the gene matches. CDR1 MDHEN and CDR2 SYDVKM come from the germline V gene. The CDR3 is CASSFALAGVGEQFF. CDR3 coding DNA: TGTGCCAGCAGTTTTGCACTAGCGGGAGTAGGTGAGCAGTTCTTC.

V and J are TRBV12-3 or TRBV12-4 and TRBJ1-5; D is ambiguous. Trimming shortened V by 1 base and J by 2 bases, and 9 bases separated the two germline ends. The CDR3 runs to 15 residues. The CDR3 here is CASSLGDWGNQPQHF. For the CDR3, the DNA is TGTGCCAGCAGTTTAGGAGACTGGGGCAATCAGCCCCAGCATTTT.

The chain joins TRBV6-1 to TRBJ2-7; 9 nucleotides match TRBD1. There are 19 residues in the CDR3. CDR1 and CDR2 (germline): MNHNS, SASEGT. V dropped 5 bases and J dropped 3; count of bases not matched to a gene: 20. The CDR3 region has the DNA TGTGCCAGCAGTCCTCCTGGGTCCCATGACAGGGGGACCTACTACGAGCAGTACGTC. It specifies CASSPPGSHDRGTYYEQYV.

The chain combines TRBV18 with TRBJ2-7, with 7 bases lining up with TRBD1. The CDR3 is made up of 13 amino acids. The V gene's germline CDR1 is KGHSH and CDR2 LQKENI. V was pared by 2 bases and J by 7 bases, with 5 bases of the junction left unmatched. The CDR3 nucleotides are TGTGCCAGCTCACCAGAGACAGGGCGAGAGCAGTACTTC. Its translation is CASSPETGREQYF.

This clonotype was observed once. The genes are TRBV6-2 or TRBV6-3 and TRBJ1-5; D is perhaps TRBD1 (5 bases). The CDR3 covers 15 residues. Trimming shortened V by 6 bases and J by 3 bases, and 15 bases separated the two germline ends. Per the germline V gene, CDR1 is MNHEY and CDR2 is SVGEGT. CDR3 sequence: CASSTQGDVNQPQHF. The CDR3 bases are TGTGCCAGCAGCACTCAAGGGGATGTCAATCAGCCCCAGCATTTT.

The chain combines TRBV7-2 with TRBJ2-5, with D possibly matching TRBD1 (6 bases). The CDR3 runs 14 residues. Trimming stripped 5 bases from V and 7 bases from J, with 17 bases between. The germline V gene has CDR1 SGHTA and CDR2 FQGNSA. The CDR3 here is CASSVRRDKGTQYF. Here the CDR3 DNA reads TGTGCCAGCAGCGTACGCCGGGACAAGGGGACCCAGTACTTC.

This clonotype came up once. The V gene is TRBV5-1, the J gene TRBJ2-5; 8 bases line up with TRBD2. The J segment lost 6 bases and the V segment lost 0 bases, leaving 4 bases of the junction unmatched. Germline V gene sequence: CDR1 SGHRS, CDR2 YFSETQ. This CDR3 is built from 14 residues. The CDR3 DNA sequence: TGCGCCAGCAGCTTGGTGGCGGGAGGCCAGACCCAGTACTTC. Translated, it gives CASSLVAGGQTQYF.

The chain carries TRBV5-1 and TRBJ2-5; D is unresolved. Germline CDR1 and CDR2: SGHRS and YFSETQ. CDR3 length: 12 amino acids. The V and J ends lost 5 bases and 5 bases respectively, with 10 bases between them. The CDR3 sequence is CASRSRWETQYF. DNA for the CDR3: TGCGCCAGCAGGTCCCGTTGGGAGACCCAGTACTTC.

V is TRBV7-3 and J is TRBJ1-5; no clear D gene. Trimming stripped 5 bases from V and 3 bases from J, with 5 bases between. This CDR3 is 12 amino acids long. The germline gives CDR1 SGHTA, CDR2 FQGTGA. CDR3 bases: TGTGCCAGCAGCGGTGACAATCAGCCCCAGCATTTT. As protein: CASSGDNQPQHF.

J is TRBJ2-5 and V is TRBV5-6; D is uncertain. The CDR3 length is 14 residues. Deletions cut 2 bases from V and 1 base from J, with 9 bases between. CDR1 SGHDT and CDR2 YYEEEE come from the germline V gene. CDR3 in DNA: TGTGCCAGCAGCTTAACAGCCTCCCAAGAGACCCAGTACTTC. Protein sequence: CASSLTASQETQYF.

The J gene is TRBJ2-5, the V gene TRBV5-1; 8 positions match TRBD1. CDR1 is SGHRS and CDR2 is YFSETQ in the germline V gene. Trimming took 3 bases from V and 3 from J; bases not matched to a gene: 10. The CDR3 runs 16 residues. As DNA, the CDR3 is TGCGCCAGCAGCTCCTACCCCCCGGGACAGGAAGAGACCCAGTACTTC. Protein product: CASSSYPPGQEETQYF.